This TCR beta chain was observed in a study of cytomegalovirus exposure and HLA in healthy donors. Worth noting for this clone: Its cognate antigen is unknown.

Overall study findings and caveats: Most subjects had HLA-A and HLA-B alleles reportedly predicted accurately by TCR beta sequences. When presence/absence was analysed, sequencing depth was taken to be roughly uniform across donors. Later analysis suggested links between common viral pathogens and several top significant clusters. The CMV antigen specificity of a few CMV-associated chains was confirmed through in vitro analysis.

The PCR contained 60 Vbeta and 13 Jbeta primers. The repertoire was sequenced with immunoSEQ multiplex PCR; TCRdb's copy has only in-frame clones and lacks some. The sample shows 100,000 to 150,000 clones, roughly four fifths of them seen only once. CDR1 and CDR2 (germline): LGHNA, YNFKEQ. The V and J ends lost 3 bases and 0 bases, in that order; junction bases with no gene match: 4. This CDR3 contains 16 residues. This TCR was recovered from a male donor in good health and CMV-seronegative. The sequenced sample consisted of PBMCs. V is TRBV4-2 and J is TRBJ2-2, with 7 nucleotides matching TRBD1. The DNA for the CDR3 is TGTGCCAGCAGCCACCCGGGACAGACGAACACCGGGGAGCTGTTTTTT. Protein product: CASSHPGQTNTGELFF.